Listed here are 6 T cell receptor beta chains from one sample, sequenced in a study of T cells after yellow fever vaccination. TCRdb called the 5' RACE reads again in MiXCR, with one record for every CDR3 protein. The repertoire has approximately 600,000 distinct CDR3 sequences, more than 9% of them found once; the top ten carry about 16%. Sequences were derived from PBMCs, sampled on the day of the yellow fever booster vaccination. Every receptor here comes from a man aged 25 to 40 who received the YFV17D yellow fever vaccine.

The chain has TRBV6-2 or TRBV6-3 and TRBJ2-1; D is possibly TRBD1 or TRBD2 (6 bases each). Between the trimmed V and J ends, which lost 11 bases and 2 bases, there was a span of 13 bases. The CDR3 consists of 13 residues. The germline CDR1 and CDR2 sequences are MNHEY and SVGEGT. The CDR3 region has the DNA TGTGCCGGGGGGCGGGCGCCCTACAATGAGCAGTTCTTC. Translated, it gives CAGGRAPYNEQFF.

The table lists this clonotype with a few counts. This chain joins TRBV7-2 and TRBJ2-1; D perhaps matches TRBD1 (6 bases). The CDR3 length is 13 residues. The V gene lost 5 bases and the J gene lost 12 bases, with 17 bases spanning the gap. Germline CDR1 and CDR2: SGHTA and FQGNSA. The CDR3 region has the DNA TGTGCCAGCAGCACCAACAGGGTTCTAGCGCAGTTCTTC. It codes for CASSTNRVLAQFF.

In this sample, this clonotype turned up a few times. The chain recombines TRBV27 with TRBJ1-1; no clear D. The CDR3 spans 16 residues. The V and J ends lost 5 bases and 7 bases respectively, with 23 bases between them. Germline CDR1 and CDR2: MNHEY and SMNVEV (reference sequence). CDR3 DNA: TGTGCCAGCAGTCCCTATCCGGATTGGGATAAGGGTGAAGCTTTCTTT. This sequence encodes CASSPYPDWDKGEAFF.

The V call is TRBV24-1, the J call TRBJ2-2; 11 positions agree with TRBD1. CDR3 size: 15 residues. Germline CDR1 KGHDR, CDR2 SFDVKD. V shed 4 bases and J 9 bases; nucleotides not matched to a gene: 6. Here the CDR3 DNA reads TGTGCCACCAGTGAAGGACAGGGGGCAGTGAGGGAGCTGTTTTTT. Protein: CATSEGQGAVRELFF.

This rearrangement joins TRBV5-6 to TRBJ2-7; D is unresolved. V was pared by 3 bases and J by 3 bases, with 16 bases between. Germline V lookup: CDR1 SGHDT, CDR2 YYEEEE. This CDR3 is 15 amino acids long. Here the CDR3 reads CASSSWLSKGYEQYF. The CDR3 coding sequence is TGTGCCAGCAGCTCGTGGCTTAGTAAGGGCTACGAGCAGTACTTC.

This chain joins TRBV7-3 and TRBJ1-2; 7 bases fit TRBD1. V shed 3 bases and J 8 bases; nucleotides not matched to a gene: 18. This CDR3 has 17 residues. CDR1 and CDR2 from the germline V gene are SGHTA and FQGTGA. For the CDR3, the DNA is TGTGCCAGCAGCTTTGGGATTACAGGGGAGGAGCGGAGCGGCTACACCTTC. Its protein is CASSFGITGEERSGYTF.